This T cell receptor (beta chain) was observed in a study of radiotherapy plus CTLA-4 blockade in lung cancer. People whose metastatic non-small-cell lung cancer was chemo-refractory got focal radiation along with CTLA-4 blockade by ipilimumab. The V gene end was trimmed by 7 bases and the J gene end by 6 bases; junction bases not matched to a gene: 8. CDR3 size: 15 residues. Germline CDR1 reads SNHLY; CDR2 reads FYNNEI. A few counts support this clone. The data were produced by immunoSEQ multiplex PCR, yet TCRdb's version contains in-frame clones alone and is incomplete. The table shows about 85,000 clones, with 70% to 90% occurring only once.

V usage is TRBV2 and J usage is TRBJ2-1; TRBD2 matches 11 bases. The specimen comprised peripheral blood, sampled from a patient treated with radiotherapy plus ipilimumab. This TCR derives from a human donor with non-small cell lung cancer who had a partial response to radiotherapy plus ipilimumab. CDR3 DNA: TGTGCCAGCACTATACTAGCGGGAGAATTCAATGAGCAGTTCTTC. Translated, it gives CASTILAGEFNEQFF.